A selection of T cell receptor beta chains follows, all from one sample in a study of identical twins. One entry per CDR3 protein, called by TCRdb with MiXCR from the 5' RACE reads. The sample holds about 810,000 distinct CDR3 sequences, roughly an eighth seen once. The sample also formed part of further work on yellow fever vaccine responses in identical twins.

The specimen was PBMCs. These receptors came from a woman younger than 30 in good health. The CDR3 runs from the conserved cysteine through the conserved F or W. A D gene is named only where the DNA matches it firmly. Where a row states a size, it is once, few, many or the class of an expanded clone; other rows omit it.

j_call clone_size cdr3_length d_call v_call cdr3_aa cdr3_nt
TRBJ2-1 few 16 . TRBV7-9 CASSLGTGLGLNEQFF TGTGCCAGCAGCTTAGGTACAGGGCTTGGCTTAAATGAGCAGTTCTTC
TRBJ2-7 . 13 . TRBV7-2 CASSLPRRNEQYF TGTGCCAGCAGCTTACCCCGTAGGAACGAGCAGTACTTC
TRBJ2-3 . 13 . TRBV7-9 CASREGSTDTQYF TGTGCCAGCAGGGAGGGATCCACAGATACGCAGTATTTT
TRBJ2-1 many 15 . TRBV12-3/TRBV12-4 CASSPTGGGYNEQFF TGCGCCAGCAGCCCCACAGGGGGGGGGTACAATGAGCAGTTCTTC
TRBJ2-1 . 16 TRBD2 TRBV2 CASRPTSGGLYNEQFF TGTGCCAGCAGACCGACTAGCGGGGGGTTATACAATGAGCAGTTCTTC
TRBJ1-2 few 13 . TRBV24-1 CATSGMWGSGYTF TGTGCCACCAGTGGCATGTGGGGGTCTGGCTACACCTTC
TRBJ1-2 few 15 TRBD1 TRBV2 CASSPGQGLKYGYTF TGTGCCAGCAGTCCTGGACAGGGGTTAAAATATGGCTACACCTTC
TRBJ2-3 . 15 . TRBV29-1 CSVEGNWGFVDTQYF TGCAGCGTTGAAGGGAACTGGGGGTTCGTAGATACGCAGTATTTT
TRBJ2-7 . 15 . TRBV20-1 CSARDFTAGTYEQYF TGCAGTGCTAGAGATTTTACAGCAGGTACCTACGAGCAGTACTTC
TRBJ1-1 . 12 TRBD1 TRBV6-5 CASSFRTGGAFF TGTGCCAGCAGTTTCCGGACAGGGGGAGCTTTCTTT
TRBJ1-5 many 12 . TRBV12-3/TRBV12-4 CASRQGWQPQHF TGTGCCAGCAGACAGGGTTGGCAGCCCCAGCATTTT
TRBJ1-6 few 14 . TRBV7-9 CASSPPGLDSPLHF TGTGCCAGCAGCCCACCGGGCCTTGATTCACCCCTCCACTTT
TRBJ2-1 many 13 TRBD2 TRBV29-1 CSSFPSGYNEQFF TGCAGCTCCTTCCCTAGCGGGTACAATGAGCAGTTCTTC
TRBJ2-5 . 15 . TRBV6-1 CASSSTREPSETQYF TGTGCCAGCAGCAGCACCCGGGAGCCCAGTGAGACCCAGTACTTC
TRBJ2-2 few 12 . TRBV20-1 CSAPSGTGELFF TGCAGTGCCCCGTCAGGGACCGGGGAGCTGTTTTTT
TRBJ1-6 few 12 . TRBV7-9 CASARGTSPLHF TGTGCCAGCGCCCGCGGGACCTCACCCCTCCACTTT
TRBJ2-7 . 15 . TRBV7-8 CASSLVGRVGYEQYF TGTGCCAGCAGCTTAGTCGGCAGGGTGGGGTACGAGCAGTACTTC
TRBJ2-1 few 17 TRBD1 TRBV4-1 CASSQQHRDRADNEQFF TGCGCCAGCAGCCAGCAACACCGGGACAGGGCCGACAATGAGCAGTTCTTC
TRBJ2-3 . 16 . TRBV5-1 CASSSEGWGLTDTQYF TGCGCCAGCAGCTCGGAAGGGTGGGGCCTCACAGATACGCAGTATTTT
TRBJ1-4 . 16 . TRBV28 CASSLTPGFSYEKLFF TGTGCCAGCAGTTTAACACCAGGGTTTTCGTATGAAAAACTGTTTTTT
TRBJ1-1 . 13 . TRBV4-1 CASSQRGATEAFF TGCGCCAGCAGCCAAAGGGGTGCCACTGAAGCTTTCTTT
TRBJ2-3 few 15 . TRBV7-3 CASRRQAAVADTQYF TGTGCCAGCAGGCGTCAGGCGGCGGTGGCAGATACGCAGTATTTT
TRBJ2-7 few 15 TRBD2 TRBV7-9 CASSSGTSGTGEQYF TGTGCCAGCAGCAGCGGGACTAGCGGAACGGGTGAGCAGTACTTC
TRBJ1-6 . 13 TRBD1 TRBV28 CASSDRGRAPLHF TGTGCCAGCAGTGACAGGGGTCGGGCACCCCTCCACTTT
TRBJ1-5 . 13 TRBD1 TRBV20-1 CSASRTGLEPQHF TGCAGTGCTAGTAGGACAGGGCTGGAGCCCCAGCATTTT
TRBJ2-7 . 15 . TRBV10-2 CASSDPGKGGYEQYF TGCGCCAGCAGTGACCCGGGAAAAGGCGGCTACGAGCAGTACTTC
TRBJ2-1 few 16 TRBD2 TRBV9 CASSGLAGGPLDEQFF TGTGCCAGCAGCGGATTAGCGGGAGGGCCTCTCGATGAGCAGTTCTTC
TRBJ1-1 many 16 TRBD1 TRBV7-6 CASSLGGQGANTEAFF TGTGCCAGCAGCTTAGGGGGACAGGGGGCGAACACTGAAGCTTTCTTT
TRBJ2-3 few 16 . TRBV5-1 CASSLGGGQSTDTQYF TGCGCCAGCAGCTTGGGTGGCGGACAGAGCACAGATACGCAGTATTTT
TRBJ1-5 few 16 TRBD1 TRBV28 CASRSADRGPGQPQHF TGTGCCAGCAGATCCGCAGACAGGGGACCAGGTCAGCCCCAGCATTTT
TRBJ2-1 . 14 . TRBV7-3 CASSSRGTSNEQFF TGTGCCAGCAGCTCCCGCGGGACATCCAATGAGCAGTTCTTC
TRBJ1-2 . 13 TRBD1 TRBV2 CASGTDTNYGYTF TGTGCCAGTGGGACAGACACTAACTATGGCTACACCTTC
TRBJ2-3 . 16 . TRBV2 CASSSFGTLPTDTQYF TGTGCCAGCAGTTCGTTCGGCACCCTACCGACAGATACGCAGTATTTT
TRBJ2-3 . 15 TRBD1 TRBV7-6 CASSNPGAGGDTQYF TGTGCCAGCAGCAACCCCGGGGCAGGGGGAGATACGCAGTATTTT
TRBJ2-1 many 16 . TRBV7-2 CASSPERWMRGNEQFF TGTGCCAGCAGCCCCGAACGGTGGATGAGGGGCAATGAGCAGTTCTTC
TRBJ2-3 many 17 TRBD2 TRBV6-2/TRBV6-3 CASSARLAGGRRDTQYF TGTGCCAGCAGTGCCCGACTAGCGGGGGGCCGCCGAGATACGCAGTATTTT
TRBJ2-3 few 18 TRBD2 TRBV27 CASSLFGRALASTDTQYF TGTGCCAGCAGTTTATTCGGGAGGGCCTTAGCTAGCACAGATACGCAGTATTTT
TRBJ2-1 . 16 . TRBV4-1 CASSQGLALGYNEQFF TGCGCCAGCAGCCAAGGCCTAGCGCTCGGCTACAATGAGCAGTTCTTC
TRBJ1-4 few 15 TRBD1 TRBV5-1 CASSWTGTGEEKLFF TGCGCCAGCAGCTGGACCGGGACAGGGGAGGAAAAACTGTTTTTT
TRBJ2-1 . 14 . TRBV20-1 CSARKRSSYNEQFF TGCAGTGCTAGAAAGCGGAGCTCCTACAATGAGCAGTTCTTC
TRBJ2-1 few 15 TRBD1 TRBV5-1 CASSSAGTGFGEQFF TGCGCCAGCAGCTCCGCCGGGACAGGCTTCGGTGAGCAGTTCTTC
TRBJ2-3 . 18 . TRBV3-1 CASSQKVRDALSTDTQYF TGTGCCAGCAGCCAAAAGGTACGGGACGCATTAAGCACAGATACGCAGTATTTT
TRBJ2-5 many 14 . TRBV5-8 CASSLPPGKETQYF TGTGCCAGCAGCTTGCCCCCCGGGAAAGAGACCCAGTACTTC
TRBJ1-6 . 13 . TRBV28 CASSFQADSPLHF TGTGCCAGCAGTTTTCAGGCGGATTCACCCCTCCACTTT
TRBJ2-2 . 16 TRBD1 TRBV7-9 CASSPGQGSGTGELFF TGTGCCAGCAGCCCAGGACAGGGAAGTGGTACCGGGGAGCTGTTTTTT
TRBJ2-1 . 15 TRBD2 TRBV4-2 CASSRGGRDWSEQFF TGTGCCAGCAGCCGGGGCGGGAGGGATTGGAGTGAGCAGTTCTTC
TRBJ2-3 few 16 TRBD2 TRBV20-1 CSASRWTSGSTDTQYF TGCAGTGCTAGCCGCTGGACTAGCGGGAGCACAGATACGCAGTATTTT
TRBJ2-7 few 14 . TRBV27 CASSSQDGTYEQYF TGTGCCAGCAGTTCGCAGGACGGCACCTACGAGCAGTACTTC
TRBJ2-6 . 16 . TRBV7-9 CASSPPGDSGANVLTF TGTGCCAGCAGCCCACCGGGGGACTCTGGGGCCAACGTCCTGACTTTC